This TCR beta chain was sequenced during a study of blood T cells in healthy people across ages. A second about 6 to 12 cycle PCR used barcoded and J-beta primers. MiXCR, run by TCRdb on the 5' RACE reads, gives a single entry per CDR3 protein. The repertoire has around 1.5 million distinct CDR3 sequences, roughly 59% of them found once; the top ten carry approximately 7%. The CDR3 covers 15 residues. Germline V CDR1 and CDR2: SGDLS, YYNGEE. V was trimmed by 0 bases and J by 1 base, leaving 7 bases between them. The sequenced material came from blood. This sequence originates from a man between 18 and 35 years old in good health. The chain uses TRBV9 and TRBJ2-2; no firm D call. CDR3 sequence (DNA): TGTGCCAGCAGCGTAGGACTCAGGAACACCGGGGAGCTGTTTTTT. Protein: CASSVGLRNTGELFF. Full variable domain (remainder filled in from reference TRBV9 and TRBJ2-2): DSGVTQTPKHLITATGQRVTLRCSPRSGDLSVYWYQQSLDQGLQFLIQYYNGEERAKGNILERFSAQQFPDLHSELNLSSLELGDSALYFCASSVGLRNTGELFFGEGSRLTVL.